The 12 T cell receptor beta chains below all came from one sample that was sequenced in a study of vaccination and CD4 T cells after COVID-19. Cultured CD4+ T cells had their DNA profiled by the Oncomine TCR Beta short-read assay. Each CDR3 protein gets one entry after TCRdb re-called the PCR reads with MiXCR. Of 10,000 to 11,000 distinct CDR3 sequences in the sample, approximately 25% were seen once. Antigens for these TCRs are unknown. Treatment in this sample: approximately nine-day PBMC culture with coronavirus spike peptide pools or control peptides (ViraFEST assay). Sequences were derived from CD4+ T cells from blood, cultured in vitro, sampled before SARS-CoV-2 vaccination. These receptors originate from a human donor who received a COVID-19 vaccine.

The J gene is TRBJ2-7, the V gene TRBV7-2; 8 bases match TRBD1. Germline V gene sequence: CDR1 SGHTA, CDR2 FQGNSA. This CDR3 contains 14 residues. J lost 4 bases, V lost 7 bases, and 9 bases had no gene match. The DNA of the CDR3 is TGTGCCAGCACCCGTTCAGGACAGGGTTACGAGCAGTACTTC. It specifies CASTRSGQGYEQYF.

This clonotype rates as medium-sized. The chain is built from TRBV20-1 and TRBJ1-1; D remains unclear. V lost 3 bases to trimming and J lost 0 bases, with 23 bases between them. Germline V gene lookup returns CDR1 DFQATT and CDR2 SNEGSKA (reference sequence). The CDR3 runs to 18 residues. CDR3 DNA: TGCAGTGCTAGTGATCGGACTAGGGCCTTGCTCATGAACACTGAAGCTTTCTTT. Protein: CSASDRTRALLMNTEAFF.

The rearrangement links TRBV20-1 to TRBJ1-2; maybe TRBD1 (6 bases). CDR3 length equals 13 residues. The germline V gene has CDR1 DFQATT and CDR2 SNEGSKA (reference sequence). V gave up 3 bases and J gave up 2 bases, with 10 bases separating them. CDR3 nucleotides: TGCAGTGCTAGGTTAACAGGGAACTATGGCTACACCTTC. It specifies CSARLTGNYGYTF.

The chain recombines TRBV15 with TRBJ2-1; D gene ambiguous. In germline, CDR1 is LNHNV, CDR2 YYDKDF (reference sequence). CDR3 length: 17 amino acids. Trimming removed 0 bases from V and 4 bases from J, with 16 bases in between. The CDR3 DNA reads TGTGCCACCAGCAGAGATTTCCCCAAGAGACTTTACAATGAGCAGTTCTTC. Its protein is CATSRDFPKRLYNEQFF.

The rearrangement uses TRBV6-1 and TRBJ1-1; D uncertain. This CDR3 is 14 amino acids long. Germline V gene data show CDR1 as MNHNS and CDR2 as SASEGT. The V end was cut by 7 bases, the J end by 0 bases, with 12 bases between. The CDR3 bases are TGTGCCAGCACCTTACAGTATCTGAACACTGAAGCTTTCTTT. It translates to CASTLQYLNTEAFF.

The CDR3 region is CASRLTGGFYGYTF. The CDR3 DNA reads TGCGCCAGCAGGTTGACAGGCGGCTTCTATGGCTACACCTTC. V is TRBV5-1 and J is TRBJ1-2; tentatively, D is TRBD1 (6 bases). CDR1 is SGHRS and CDR2 is YFSETQ in the germline V gene. CDR3 length: 14 residues. V was trimmed by 5 bases and J by 4 bases, leaving 15 bases between them.

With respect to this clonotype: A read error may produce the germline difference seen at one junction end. The CDR3 loop is CSARGRGGRGNAIYF. The CDR3 coding sequence is TGCAGTGCTAGGGGAAGAGGGGGAAGAGGAAACGCCATATATTTT. The rearrangement uses TRBV20-1 and TRBJ1-3; D is possibly TRBD1 (6 bases). CDR1 and CDR2 from the germline V gene are DFQATT and SNEGSKA (reference sequence). This CDR3 region has 15 residues.

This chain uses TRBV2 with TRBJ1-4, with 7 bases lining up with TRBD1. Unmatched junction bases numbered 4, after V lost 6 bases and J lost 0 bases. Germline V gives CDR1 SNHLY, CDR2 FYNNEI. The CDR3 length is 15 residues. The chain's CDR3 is CASRDRIATNEKLFF. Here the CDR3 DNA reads TGTGCCAGCAGGGACAGGATTGCAACTAATGAAAAACTGTTTTTT. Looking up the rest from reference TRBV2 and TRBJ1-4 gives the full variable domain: EPEVTQTPSHQVTQMGQEVILRCVPISNHLYFYWYRQILGQKVEFLVSFYNNEISEKSEIFDDQFSVERPDGSNFTLKIRSTKLEDSAMYFCASRDRIATNEKLFFGSGTQLSVL.

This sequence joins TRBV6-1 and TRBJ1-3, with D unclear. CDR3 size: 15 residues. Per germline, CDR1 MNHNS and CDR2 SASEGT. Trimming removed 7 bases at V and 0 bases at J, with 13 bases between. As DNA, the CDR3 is TGTGCCAGCAACGGAGACCGGAGCTCTGGAAACACCATATATTTT. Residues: CASNGDRSSGNTIYF.

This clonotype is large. The CDR3 nucleotides are TGTGCCACCAGTGCCCCCGCAGGGGGCCCAGATACGCAGTATTTT. Residues: CATSAPAGGPDTQYF. The V and J genes are TRBV24-1 and TRBJ2-3; 8 positions agree with TRBD1. After removal of 5 bases from V and 4 bases from J, the junction contained 7 bases not matched to a gene. The CDR3 is 15 amino acids. Germline lookup yields CDR1 KGHDR and CDR2 SFDVKD.

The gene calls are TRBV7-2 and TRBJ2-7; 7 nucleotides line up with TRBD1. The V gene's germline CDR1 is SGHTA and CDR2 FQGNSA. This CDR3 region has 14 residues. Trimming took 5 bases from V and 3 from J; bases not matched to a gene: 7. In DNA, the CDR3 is TGTGCCAGCAGCCAAGAGACAGGGTTCTACGAGCAGTACTTC. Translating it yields CASSQETGFYEQYF.

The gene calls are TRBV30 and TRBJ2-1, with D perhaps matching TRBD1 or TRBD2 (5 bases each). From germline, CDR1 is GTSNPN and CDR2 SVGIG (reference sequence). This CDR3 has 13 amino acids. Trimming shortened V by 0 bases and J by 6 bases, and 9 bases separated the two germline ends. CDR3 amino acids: CAWSVLRGNEQFF. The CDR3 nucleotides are TGTGCCTGGAGTGTACTGAGGGGCAATGAGCAGTTCTTC.